Shown below are 29 T cell receptor beta chains from a single sample sequenced in a study of tumor and adjacent non-tumor tissue in lung cancer. This sample's RNA came from whole unsorted tissue. Three rounds of nested PCR, following a modified ARM-PCR protocol, produced the TCRbeta library. In TCRdb, the multiplex PCR reads were re-called with MiXCR into one record per CDR3 protein. The sample has approximately 120,000 distinct CDR3 sequences; about 66% are singletons. What was sequenced was lung tumor tissue. Receptor source: a man aged 30 to 45 with non-small cell lung cancer.

This clonotype was recorded many times. The rearrangement uses TRBV6-5 and TRBJ1-4; 7 bases line up with TRBD1. Germline CDR1 reads MNHEY; CDR2 reads SVGAGI. Germline trimming cut 0 bases from V and 7 bases from J; bases unmatched to any gene: 8. The CDR3 is 16 amino acids. The CDR3, as DNA: TGTGCCAGCAGTTACTCCACAGGGGAAGCTTTTGAAAAACTGTTTTTT. As protein: CASSYSTGEAFEKLFF.

Worth noting for this clonotype: One end of the junction varies from germline; a read error may be responsible. The chain combines TRBV12-3 or TRBV12-4 with TRBJ2-2, with 12 bases lining up with TRBD2. The CDR3 consists of 15 residues. In DNA form, the CDR3 reads TGTGCTAGCAGTTCACTAGCGGGAGGCACCGGGGAGCTGTTTTTT. Amino acids: CASSSLAGGTGELFF.

This clonotype was counted ten times or more. The genes are TRBV20-1 and TRBJ2-3, with no clear D. The CDR3 is 15 residues long. Germline V gives CDR1 DFQATT, CDR2 SNEGSKA (reference sequence). Trimming took off 3 bases at V and 0 bases at J, with 13 bases between the two ends. The CDR3 DNA is TGCAGTGCTAGCTTGGGCTGGGAAAGCACAGATACGCAGTATTTT. This sequence encodes CSASLGWESTDTQYF.

Notes on this clonotype: A much larger clonotype is one base distant, so this may be a read error. The CDR3 sequence is CSAHRGPYEQYF. Written as DNA, the CDR3 is TGCAGTGCCCACAGGGGACCCTACGAGCAGTACTTC. This sequence joins TRBV20-1 and TRBJ2-7; 7 bases line up with TRBD1. Per germline, CDR1 DFQATT and CDR2 SNEGSKA (reference sequence). CDR3 length: 12 residues. V lost 6 bases to trimming and J lost 2 bases; unmatched junction nucleotides: 4.

Ten or more counts support this clonotype. The rearrangement joins TRBV5-1 to TRBJ2-3; 11 nucleotides match TRBD2. CDR1 and CDR2 from the germline V gene are SGHRS and YFSETQ. The V segment lost 5 bases and the J segment 4 bases; nucleotides outside the gene matches: 6. The CDR3 extends over 15 amino acids. CDR3 in DNA: TGCGCCAGCAGACTGACTAGCGGGAATGCAGATACGCAGTATTTT. This gives the protein CASRLTSGNADTQYF. The entire variable domain, with the rest obtained from reference TRBV5-1 and TRBJ2-3, is as follows: KAGVTQTPRYLIKTRGQQVTLSCSPISGHRSVSWYQQTPGQGLQFLFEYFSETQRNKGNFPGRFSGRQFSNSRSEMNVSTLELGDSALYLCASRLTSGNADTQYFGPGTRLTVL.

This clonotype was seen a few times. This chain joins TRBV5-1 and TRBJ1-2; no clear D. This CDR3 spans 14 amino acids. V lost 4 bases to trimming and J lost 4 bases, with 14 bases between them. Germline CDR1 SGHRS, CDR2 YFSETQ. This CDR3 is CASSTNGAGYGYTF. The CDR3, as DNA: TGCGCCAGCAGCACAAACGGTGCAGGCTATGGCTACACCTTC.

This clonotype has more than one count but fewer than ten. Germline and junction disagree at one end, which may indicate a read error. This rearrangement joins TRBV12-3 or TRBV12-4 to TRBJ1-6; D remains unclear. CDR3 length: 14 amino acids. Written as DNA, the CDR3 is TGTGCCAGCAGCCCGGACTCAGTTAATTCACCCTTCCACTTT. Protein product: CASSPDSVNSPFHF.

Regarding this clonotype: A much larger clone lies one base from this, so it may be a read error. The chain couples TRBV7-8 to TRBJ2-1; TRBD2 matches 8 bases. V trimming: 2 bases; J trimming: 9 bases; junction bases outside the gene matches: 15. The length of the CDR3 is 17 residues. Germline values: CDR1 SGHVS, CDR2 FQNEAQ. In nucleotides, the CDR3 is TGTGCCAGCAGCTTAAAGTCTGCCGGGACTAGTCGCGGTGAGCAGTTCTTC. This gives the protein CASSLKSAGTSRGEQFF.

The chain links TRBV11-2 to TRBJ2-3; the D gene is possibly TRBD2 (6 bases). Germline V gives CDR1 SGHAT, CDR2 FQNNGV. The CDR3 extends over 12 amino acids. Between the trimmed V and J ends, which lost 0 bases and 10 bases, there was a span of 8 bases. The CDR3 here is CASSLEGGAQYF. The CDR3 coding sequence is TGTGCCAGCAGCTTAGAGGGCGGGGCGCAGTATTTT.

A note on this clonotype: The conserved phenylalanine or tryptophan normally closing the CDR3 is absent here, so this likely arose from a read error. The DNA is left out, because the CDR3 cannot be placed on it with certainty; the CDR3 is given as TCRdb lists it. The chain combines TRBV12-3 or TRBV12-4 with TRBJ2-3; the table's D call, TRBD2, was not checked against the DNA. The CDR3 contains 15 residues when both ends are counted. The CDR3 protein is CASSPTSNRLDTQYS.

The V and J genes are TRBV6-5 and TRBJ2-7; 12 positions match TRBD2. The CDR3 is made up of 16 amino acids. Unmatched junction bases numbered 15, after V lost 6 bases and J lost 9 bases. CDR1 is MNHEY, CDR2 SVGAGI, per germline. The CDR3 spells CASRSEGTSGYHGQYF. As DNA, the CDR3 is TGTGCCAGCAGGAGTGAAGGGACTAGCGGGTACCATGGGCAGTACTTC.

This clonotype was counted many times. The V and J genes are TRBV10-3 and TRBJ1-4; 9 nucleotides match TRBD1. This CDR3 has 14 residues. Germline assignment: CDR1 ENHRY and CDR2 SYGVKD. V was clipped by 6 bases and J by 5 bases; unmatched bases: 4. The CDR3 protein is CAIRGQGPNEKLFF. In DNA form, the CDR3 reads TGTGCCATCAGGGGACAGGGTCCGAATGAAAAACTGTTTTTT.

This clonotype came up a few times. This may arise from a read error, as a much more abundant clone is one base away. The V and J genes are TRBV6-1 and TRBJ2-7, with 10 bases lining up with TRBD1. Per germline, CDR1 MNHNS and CDR2 SASEGT. V shed 6 bases and J 8 bases; nucleotides not matched to a gene: 13. The CDR3 runs 15 residues. DNA for the CDR3: TGTGCCAGCAGCCAGGGGGGACAGGGGACATACAAGCAGTACTTC. Translation: CASSQGGQGTYKQYF.

This clonotype was counted ten times or more. The genes are TRBV6-2 or TRBV6-3 and TRBJ2-7, with TRBD2 matching over 7 bases. Germline V gene lookup returns CDR1 MNHEY and CDR2 SVGEGT. The CDR3 contains 13 residues. V was pared by 7 bases and J by 0 bases, with 3 bases of the junction left unmatched. The CDR3 region is CASMASGSYEQYF. CDR3 in DNA: TGTGCCAGCATGGCTAGCGGCTCCTACGAGCAGTACTTC.

This clonotype was recorded a few times. The chain combines TRBV5-4 with TRBJ2-3; D is unresolved. This CDR3 has 15 amino acids. The V gene's germline CDR1 is SGHNT and CDR2 YYREEE (reference sequence). V lost 8 bases, J lost 0 bases, and 16 bases lay in between. CDR3 coding DNA: TGTGCCAGTTCGACCAAGACGTCTAGCACAGATACGCAGTATTTT. It translates to CASSTKTSSTDTQYF.

There are a few counts of this clonotype. The chain employs TRBV20-1 and TRBJ1-1; D is ambiguous. Germline loops: CDR1 DFQATT, CDR2 SNEGSKA (reference sequence). V gave up 8 bases and J gave up 10 bases, with 20 bases separating them. The CDR3 sequence is 12 residues long. The CDR3 DNA follows: TGCAGTTCTCCGGCGGCCGGCGGTGGAGCTTTCTTT. The encoded protein is CSSPAAGGGAFF.

Note on this clonotype: Just one base apart from a much larger clone, this may be a read error. J is TRBJ2-3 and V is TRBV4-2; TRBD2 matches at 11 bases. Germline loops: CDR1 LGHNA, CDR2 YNFKEQ. The trim removed 7 bases at V and 2 bases at J, leaving 11 bases unmatched. The CDR3 is made up of 17 amino acids. CDR3 loop: CASTPGLAGFTTDTQYF. CDR3 bases: TGTGCCAGCACTCCTGGACTAGCGGGTTTTACCACAGATACGCAGTATTTT.

In the case of this clonotype: A read error may be the cause here, since a much bigger clone is one base away. J is TRBJ2-2 and V is TRBV12-3 or TRBV12-4; TRBD1 aligns across 8 bases. The ends lost 6 bases at V and 9 bases at J; junction bases unmatched: 6. The CDR3 has 13 amino acids. CDR3 bases: TGTGCCAGCAGCTCGCAGGGGGCCAGGGAGCTGTTTTTT. Amino acids: CASSSQGARELFF.

Remarks on this clonotype: This likely comes from a read error, as the CDR3 has no conserved phenylalanine or tryptophan at its end. This chain links TRBV6-5 with TRBJ2-3, with TRBD2 matching 9 bases. The germline gives CDR1 MNHEY, CDR2 SVGAGI. The CDR3 extends over 17 amino acids. The CDR3 spells CASSYSGASGIGDKQYS. In DNA form, the CDR3 reads TGTGCCAGCAGTTACTCAGGGGCTAGCGGGATTGGAGATAAGCAGTATTCT.

Worth noting for this clonotype: The junction differs from germline at one of its ends, possibly a read error. This chain joins TRBV20-1 and TRBJ2-7; 7 positions match TRBD2. CDR1 DFQATT and CDR2 SNEGSKA come from the germline V gene (reference sequence). The CDR3 covers 13 residues. This CDR3 reads CSASVAGVYERYF. DNA of the CDR3: TGCAGTGCGAGCGTAGCGGGCGTATACGAGCGGTACTTC.

The chain carries TRBV4-2 and TRBJ2-2, with D perhaps TRBD2 (6 bases). The V end lost 10 bases, the J end lost 4 bases, and 31 bases lay between the germline ends. Germline CDR1 reads LGHNA; CDR2 reads YNFKEQ. The CDR3 runs to 19 residues. CDR3: CAISQEPPGADGSTGELFF. CDR3 DNA: TGTGCCATAAGCCAAGAACCCCCCGGGGCCGACGGGAGCACCGGGGAGCTGTTTTTT.

The table lists this clonotype with a few counts. The germline gene is not matched at one end of the junction; a read error may be the cause. The V and J genes are TRBV4-1 and TRBJ2-1, with 7 bases matching TRBD2. This CDR3 region has 17 residues. Germline values: CDR1 MGHRA, CDR2 YSYEKL. CDR3 loop: CASSQVTDCAGRNEQFF. DNA for the CDR3: TGCGCCAGCAGTCAAGTCACCGACTGCGCCGGGAGGAATGAGCAGTTCTTC.

About this clonotype itself: Germline is not matched at one junction end, which may reflect a read error. The chain employs TRBV6-2 or TRBV6-3 and TRBJ2-7, with no clear D. Germline loops: CDR1 MNHEY, CDR2 SVGEGT. This CDR3 is 14 amino acids long. DNA of the CDR3: TGTGCCAACAGTTCCCAGCTGGGGAATTACGAGCAGTACTTC. Its protein product is CANSSQLGNYEQYF.

The chain employs TRBV11-1 and TRBJ2-5; D remains unclear. V was clipped by 7 bases and J by 2 bases, with 14 bases between them. The CDR3 spans 14 residues. The germline CDR1 and CDR2 sequences are SGHAT and FQDESV (reference sequence). The CDR3 bases are TGTGCCAGCATCTTCGATACGTATCAAGAGACCCAGTACTTC. Amino acids: CASIFDTYQETQYF. The whole variable domain, remainder taken from reference TRBV11-1 and TRBJ2-5, is EAEVAQSPRYKITEKSQAVAFWCDPISGHATLYWYRQILGQGPELLVQFQDESVVDDSQLPKDRFSAERLKGVDSTLKIQPAELGDSAMYLCASIFDTYQETQYFGPGTRLLVL.

With respect to this clonotype: A much more abundant neighbour one base away suggests this may be a read error. The CDR3 does not close with the conserved phenylalanine or tryptophan, likely indicating a read error. The gene calls are TRBV5-4 and TRBJ2-1; a weak D match, TRBD2 (5 bases). This CDR3 comprises 16 residues. Per germline, CDR1 SGHNT and CDR2 YYREEE (reference sequence). V lost 3 bases and J lost 0, with 13 bases in between. The CDR3, as DNA: TGTGCCAGCAGCTACTTGGGCAGCGGCTCCTACAATGAGCAGTTCTCC. Protein: CASSYLGSGSYNEQFS.

For this clonotype: A read error may explain this, as a much larger clone is one base away. The chain has TRBV14 and TRBJ1-2; the D is unclear. Germline CDR1 is SGHDN and CDR2 is FVKESK. The CDR3 is made up of 15 amino acids. The CDR3 spells CGSSQVIGAGGGYTF. DNA of the CDR3: TGTGGCAGCAGCCAAGTTATTGGTGCGGGAGGCGGCTACACCTTC.

On this clonotype: Just one base apart from a much larger clone, this may be a read error. The chain uses TRBV5-6 and TRBJ2-5; D assignment may be TRBD1 or TRBD2 (5 bases each). The CDR3 loop spans 14 amino acids. Germline CDR1 is SGHDT and CDR2 is YYEEEE. CDR3 DNA: TGTGCCAGCAGCTTGGTGTTGGGGGAAGAGACCCAGTCCTTC. Residues: CASSLVLGEETQSF.

Concerning this clonotype itself: This could be a read error, since a much larger clone is one nucleotide away. This chain uses TRBV12-3 or TRBV12-4 with TRBJ2-1, with D perhaps matching TRBD1 (5 bases). There are 16 residues in the CDR3. Trimming cost V 7 bases and J 7 bases, with 23 bases left between them. This CDR3 is CASIPVGNRMPNEQFF. The DNA for the CDR3 is TGTGCCAGCATTCCGGTGGGGAACAGGATGCCAAATGAGCAGTTCTTC.

This clonotype was recorded many times. The J gene is TRBJ2-7, the V gene TRBV6-2 or TRBV6-3; D uncertain. This CDR3 spans 14 amino acids. Germline CDR1 is MNHEY and CDR2 is SVGEGT. V shed 7 bases and J shed 5 bases, with 18 bases lying between them. CDR3 loop: CASTPDGDGHEQYF. The CDR3 bases are TGTGCCAGCACCCCCGATGGGGATGGGCACGAGCAGTACTTC.